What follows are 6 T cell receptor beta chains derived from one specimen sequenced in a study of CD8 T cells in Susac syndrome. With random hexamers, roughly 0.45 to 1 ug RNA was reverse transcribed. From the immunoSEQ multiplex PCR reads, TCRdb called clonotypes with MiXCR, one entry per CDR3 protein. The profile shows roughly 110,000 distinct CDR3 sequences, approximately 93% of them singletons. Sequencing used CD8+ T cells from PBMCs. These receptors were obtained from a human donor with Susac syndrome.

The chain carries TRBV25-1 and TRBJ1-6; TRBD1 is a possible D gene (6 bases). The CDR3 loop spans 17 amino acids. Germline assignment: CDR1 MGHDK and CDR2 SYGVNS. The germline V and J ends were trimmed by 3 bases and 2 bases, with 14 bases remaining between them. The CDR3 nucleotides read TGTGCCAGCAGTGATGGCACAGGGAGTACCTATAATTCACCCCTCCACTTT. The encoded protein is CASSDGTGSTYNSPLHF.

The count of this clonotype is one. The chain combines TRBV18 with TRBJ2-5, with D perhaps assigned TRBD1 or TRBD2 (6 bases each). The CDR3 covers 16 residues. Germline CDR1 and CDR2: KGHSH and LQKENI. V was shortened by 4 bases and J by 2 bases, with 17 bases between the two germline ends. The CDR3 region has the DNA TGTGCCAGCTCACTCCCGGGACACCGGGGGCAAGAGACCCAGTACTTC. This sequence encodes CASSLPGHRGQETQYF. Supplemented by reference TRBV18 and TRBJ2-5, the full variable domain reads NAGVMQNPRHLVRRRGQEARLRCSPMKGHSHVYWYRQLPEEGLKFMVYLQKENIIDESGMPKERFSAEFPKEGPSILRIQQVVRGDSAAYFCASSLPGHRGQETQYFGPGTRLLVL.

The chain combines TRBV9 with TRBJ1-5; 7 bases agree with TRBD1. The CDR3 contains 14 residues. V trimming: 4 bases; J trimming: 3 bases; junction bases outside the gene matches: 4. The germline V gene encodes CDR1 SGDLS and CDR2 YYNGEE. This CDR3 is CASSPGGNNQPQHF. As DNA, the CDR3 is TGTGCCAGCAGCCCAGGGGGAAACAATCAGCCCCAGCATTTT.

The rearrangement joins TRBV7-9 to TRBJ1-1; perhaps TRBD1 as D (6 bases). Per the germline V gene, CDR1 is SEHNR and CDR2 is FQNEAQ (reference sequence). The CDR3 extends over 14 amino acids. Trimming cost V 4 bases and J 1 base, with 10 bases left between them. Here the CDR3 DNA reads TGTGCCAGCAGCTCCGTGGACAGGAACACTGAAGCTTTCTTT. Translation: CASSSVDRNTEAFF.

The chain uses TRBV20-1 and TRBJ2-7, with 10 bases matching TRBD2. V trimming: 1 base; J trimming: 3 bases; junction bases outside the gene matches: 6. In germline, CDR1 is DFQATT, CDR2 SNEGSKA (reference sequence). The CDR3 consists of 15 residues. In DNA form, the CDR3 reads TGCAGTGCTAGAGGAAGCGGGACTAGCGTCTACGAGCAGTACTTC. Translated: CSARGSGTSVYEQYF.

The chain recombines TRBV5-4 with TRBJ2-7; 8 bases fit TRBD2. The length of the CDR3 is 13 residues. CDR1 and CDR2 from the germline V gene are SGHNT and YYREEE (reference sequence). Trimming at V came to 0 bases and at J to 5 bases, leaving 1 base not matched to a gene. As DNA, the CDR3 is TGTGCCAGCAGCTTGGGGACTAGCCACGAGCAGTACTTC. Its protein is CASSLGTSHEQYF.